This T cell receptor beta chain came from a study of blood T cells in healthy people across ages. Ten or more counts support this clonotype. Its specificity is unknown. Regarding the study as a whole: Per million T cells, TCR beta diversity dropped roughly linearly as age increased. Observed TCR beta diversity showed a strong correlation with the percentage of naive T cells as measured by flow cytometry.

Using a J-beta primer mix together with a sample-barcoded 5' primer, a second PCR was run for roughly 7 to 11 cycles. TCRdb reprocessed the 5' RACE reads via MiXCR and lists one record per CDR3 protein. The repertoire holds roughly 680,000 distinct CDR3 sequences, roughly half seen once, with 13% in the top ten. Trimming removed 1 base from V and 7 bases from J; junction bases left unmatched: 4. Germline CDR1 and CDR2: DFQATT and SNEGSKA (reference sequence). This CDR3 comprises 13 residues. Sequencing was carried out using blood. The clonotype originates from an elderly woman in good health. The chain recombines TRBV20-1 with TRBJ1-2; TRBD1 aligns across 9 bases. The CDR3 loop is CSARVGTGSGYTF. Written as DNA, the CDR3 is TGCAGTGCTAGAGTAGGGACAGGGAGTGGCTACACCTTC.